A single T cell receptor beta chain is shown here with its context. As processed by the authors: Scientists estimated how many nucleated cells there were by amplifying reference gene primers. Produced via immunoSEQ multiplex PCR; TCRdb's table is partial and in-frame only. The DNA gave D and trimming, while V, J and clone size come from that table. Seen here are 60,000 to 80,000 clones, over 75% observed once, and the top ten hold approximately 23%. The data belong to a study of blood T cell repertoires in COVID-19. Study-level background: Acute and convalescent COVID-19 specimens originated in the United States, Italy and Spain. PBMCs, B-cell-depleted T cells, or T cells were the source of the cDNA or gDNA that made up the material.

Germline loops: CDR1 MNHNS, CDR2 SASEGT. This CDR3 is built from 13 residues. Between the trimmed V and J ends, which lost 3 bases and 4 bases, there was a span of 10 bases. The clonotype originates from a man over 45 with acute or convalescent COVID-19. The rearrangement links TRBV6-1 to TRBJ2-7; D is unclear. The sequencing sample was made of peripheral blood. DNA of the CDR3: TGTGCCAGCAGTGATAACTTACCGTACGAGCAGTACGTC. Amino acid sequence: CASSDNLPYEQYV.